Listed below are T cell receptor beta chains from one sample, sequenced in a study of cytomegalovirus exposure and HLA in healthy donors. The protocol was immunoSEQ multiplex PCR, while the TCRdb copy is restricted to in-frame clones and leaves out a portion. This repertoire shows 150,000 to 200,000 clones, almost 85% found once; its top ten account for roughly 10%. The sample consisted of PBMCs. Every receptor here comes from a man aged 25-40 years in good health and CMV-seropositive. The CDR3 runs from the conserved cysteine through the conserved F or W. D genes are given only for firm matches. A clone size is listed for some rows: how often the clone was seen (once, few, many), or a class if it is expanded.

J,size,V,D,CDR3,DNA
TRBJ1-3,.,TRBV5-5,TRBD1,CASSLGDSSGNTIYF,TGTGCCAGCAGCTTGGGGGACAGCTCTGGAAACACCATATATTTT
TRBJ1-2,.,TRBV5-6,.,CASSFGVTSGYTF,TGTGCCAGCAGCTTTGGGGTAACTAGTGGCTACACCTTC
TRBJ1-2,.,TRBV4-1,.,CASGGRPGSYGYTF,TGCGCCAGCGGGGGCCGGCCGGGAAGCTATGGCTACACCTTC
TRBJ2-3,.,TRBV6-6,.,CASRGGTPRDTQYF,TGTGCCAGCAGGGGCGGGACCCCTAGGGATACGCAGTATTTT
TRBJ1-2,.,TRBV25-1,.,CASSSDRKGANYGYTF,TGTGCCAGCAGTTCAGACCGTAAAGGAGCTAACTATGGCTACACCTTC
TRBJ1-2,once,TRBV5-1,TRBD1,CASSAQGERYGYTF,TGCGCCAGCAGCGCCCAGGGGGAGAGGTATGGCTACACCTTC
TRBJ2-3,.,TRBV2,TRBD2,CASRTLLAGGFSDTQYF,TGTGCCAGCAGGACTCTACTAGCGGGGGGCTTCTCAGATACGCAGTATTTT
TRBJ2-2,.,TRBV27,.,CASSLFSDRLSTGELFF,TGTGCCAGCAGTTTATTTTCGGACAGACTATCGACCGGGGAGCTGTTTTTT
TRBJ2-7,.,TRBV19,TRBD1,CASSTLDRVHEQYF,TGTGCCAGTAGTACCCTAGACAGGGTTCACGAGCAGTACTTC
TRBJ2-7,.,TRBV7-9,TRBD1,CASRYDRESEQYF,TGTGCCAGCAGATACGACAGGGAATCCGAGCAGTACTTC
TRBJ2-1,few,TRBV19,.,CASSVRGSTGEQFF,TGTGCCAGTAGTGTCAGGGGTAGTACGGGTGAGCAGTTCTTC
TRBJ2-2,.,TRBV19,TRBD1,CASRRTGNTGELFF,TGTGCCAGTAGGCGGACAGGGAACACCGGGGAGCTGTTTTTT
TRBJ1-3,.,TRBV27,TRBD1,CASSRQGPGNTIYF,TGTGCCAGCAGCAGACAGGGCCCTGGAAACACCATATATTTT
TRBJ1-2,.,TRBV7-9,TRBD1,CASSRPPGGGGYTF,TGTGCCAGCAGCCGACCCCCAGGGGGAGGAGGCTACACCTTC
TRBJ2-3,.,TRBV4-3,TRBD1,CASSQDGQGTDTQYF,TGCGCCAGCAGCCAAGATGGACAGGGCACAGATACGCAGTATTTT
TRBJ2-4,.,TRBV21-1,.,CASSKVGQGRGNIQYF,TGTGCCAGCAGCAAAGTAGGGCAGGGGCGCGGAAACATTCAGTACTTC
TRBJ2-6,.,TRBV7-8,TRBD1,CASSQMGQGALKAGANVLTF,TGTGCCAGCAGCCAGATGGGACAGGGGGCGCTAAAGGCTGGGGCCAACGTCCTGACTTTC
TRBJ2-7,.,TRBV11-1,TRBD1,CASSPPGQGGHEQYF,TGTGCCAGCAGCCCCCCGGGACAGGGCGGCCACGAGCAGTACTTC
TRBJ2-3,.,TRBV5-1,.,CASSLDSPEVDTQYF,TGCGCCAGCAGCTTGGACAGCCCGGAAGTGGATACGCAGTATTTT
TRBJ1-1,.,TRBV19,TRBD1,CASSPGTGNTEAFF,TGTGCCAGTAGCCCCGGGACAGGGAACACTGAAGCTTTCTTT
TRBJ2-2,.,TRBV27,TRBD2,CASHGLAGGPNTGELFF,TGTGCCAGTCACGGACTAGCGGGAGGGCCTAACACCGGGGAGCTGTTTTTT
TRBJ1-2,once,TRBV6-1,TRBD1,CASSDIDRGHLF,TGTGCCAGCAGTGACATAGACAGGGGGCATCTCTTC
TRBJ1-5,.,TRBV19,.,CASAGVYGNQPQHF,TGTGCCAGTGCGGGGGTCTATGGCAATCAGCCCCAGCATTTT
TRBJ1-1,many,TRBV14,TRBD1,CASSPMGQAATEAFF,TGTGCCAGCAGCCCGATGGGACAGGCGGCAACTGAAGCTTTCTTT
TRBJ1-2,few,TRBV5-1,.,CASSLLDSSYGYTF,TGCGCCAGCAGCTTACTGGACAGCAGCTATGGCTACACCTTC
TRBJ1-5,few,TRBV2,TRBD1,CASSEGQGNHQPQHF,TGTGCCAGCAGTGAGGGACAGGGGAACCATCAGCCCCAGCATTTT
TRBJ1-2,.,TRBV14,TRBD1,CASSHLTGANYGYTF,TGTGCCAGCAGCCACCTGACAGGGGCCAACTATGGCTACACCTTC
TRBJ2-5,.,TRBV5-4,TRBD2,CASTTRLAGGGYQETQYF,TGTGCCAGCACCACCCGCCTAGCGGGAGGGGGGTACCAAGAGACCCAGTACTTC
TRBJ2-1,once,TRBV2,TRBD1,CASREQGAGNEQFF,TGTGCCAGCAGGGAACAGGGGGCCGGCAATGAGCAGTTCTTC
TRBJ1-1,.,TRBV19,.,CASSRGQKGSEAFF,TGTGCCAGTAGTCGCGGACAAAAAGGCTCTGAAGCTTTCTTT
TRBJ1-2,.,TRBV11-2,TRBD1,CASSLEPGQGASDYGYTF,TGTGCCAGCAGCTTAGAACCCGGACAGGGGGCGTCGGACTATGGCTACACCTTC
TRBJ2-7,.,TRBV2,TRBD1,CASSERSGTGRAYEQYF,TGTGCCAGCAGTGAACGATCTGGGACAGGCCGAGCCTACGAGCAGTACTTC
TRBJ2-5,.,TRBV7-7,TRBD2,CASSPTSGGETQYF,TGTGCCAGCAGCCCGACTAGCGGGGGAGAGACCCAGTACTTC
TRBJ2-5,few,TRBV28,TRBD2,CASSDSGSGTQYF,TGTGCCAGCAGTGATAGCGGGTCCGGGACCCAGTACTTC
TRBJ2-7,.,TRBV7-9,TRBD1,CASSFGTGVSYEQYF,TGTGCCAGCAGCTTTGGGACAGGGGTCTCCTACGAGCAGTACTTC
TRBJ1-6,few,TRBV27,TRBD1,CASSFRTGPPLHF,TGTGCCAGCAGTTTCAGGACAGGGCCACCCCTCCACTTT
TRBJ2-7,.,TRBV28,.,CATTAGPSYEQYF,TGTGCCACGACTGCGGGGCCCTCCTACGAGCAGTACTTC
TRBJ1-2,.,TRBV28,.,CASSWTEYGYTF,TGTGCCAGCAGTTGGACAGAGTATGGCTACACCTTC
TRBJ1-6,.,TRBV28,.,CASSSAGRAHDSPLHF,TGTGCCAGCAGTTCAGCAGGGCGAGCCCACGATTCACCCCTCCACTTT
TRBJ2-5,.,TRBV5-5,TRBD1,CASSPKGQGIMYQETQYF,TGTGCCAGCAGCCCGAAGGGACAGGGTATTATGTACCAAGAGACCCAGTACTTC
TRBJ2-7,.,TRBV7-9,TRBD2,CASSLEASGSSYEQYF,TGTGCCAGCAGCTTAGAGGCTAGCGGGAGCTCCTACGAGCAGTACTTC
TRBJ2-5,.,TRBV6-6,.,CASSLRGLETQYF,TGTGCCAGCAGTTTGAGAGGGTTAGAGACCCAGTACTTC
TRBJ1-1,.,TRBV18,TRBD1,CASSLVPGQGSATEAFF,TGTGCCAGCTCACTCGTCCCGGGACAGGGGTCGGCTACTGAAGCTTTCTTT
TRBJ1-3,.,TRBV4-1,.,CASSQATSWEGRSGNTIYF,TGCGCCAGCAGCCAAGCAACCAGTTGGGAGGGAAGGTCTGGAAACACCATATATTTT
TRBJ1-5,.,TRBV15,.,CATSRVPTGNQPQHF,TGTGCCACCAGCAGAGTACCAACCGGGAATCAGCCCCAGCATTTT
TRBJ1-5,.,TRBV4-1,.,CASSQEGGSSQPQHF,TGCGCCAGCAGCCAAGAAGGCGGGAGTAGTCAGCCCCAGCATTTT
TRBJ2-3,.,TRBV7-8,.,CASSSRLGTKKADTQYF,TGTGCCAGCAGCTCCCGCCTTGGGACAAAGAAAGCAGATACGCAGTATTTT
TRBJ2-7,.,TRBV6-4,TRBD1,CASSDPATGKYYEQYF,TGTGCCAGCAGTGACCCGGCGACAGGGAAGTACTACGAGCAGTACTTC
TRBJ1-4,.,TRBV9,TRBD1,CASSVSTGVNPNEKLFF,TGTGCCAGCAGCGTTTCGACAGGGGTGAATCCTAATGAAAAACTGTTTTTT